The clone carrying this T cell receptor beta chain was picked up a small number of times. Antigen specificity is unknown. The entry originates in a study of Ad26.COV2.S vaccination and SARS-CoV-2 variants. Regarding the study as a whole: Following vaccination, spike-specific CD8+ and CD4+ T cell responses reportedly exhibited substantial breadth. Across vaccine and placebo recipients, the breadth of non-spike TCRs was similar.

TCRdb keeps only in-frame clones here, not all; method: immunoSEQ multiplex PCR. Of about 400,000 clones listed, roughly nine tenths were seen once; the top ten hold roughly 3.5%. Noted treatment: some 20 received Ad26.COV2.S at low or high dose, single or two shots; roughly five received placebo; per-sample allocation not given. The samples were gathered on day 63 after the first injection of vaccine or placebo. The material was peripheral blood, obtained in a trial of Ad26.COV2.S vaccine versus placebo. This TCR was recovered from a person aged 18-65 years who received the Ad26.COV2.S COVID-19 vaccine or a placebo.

The CDR3 DNA sequence: TGTGCCAGTATTCCGACAGGGGAACATGGCTACACCTTC. Amino acid sequence: CASIPTGEHGYTF. The chain employs TRBV19 and TRBJ1-2; 8 nucleotides line up with TRBD1. Germline CDR1 and CDR2: LNHDA and SQIVND (reference sequence). The CDR3 is 13 amino acids. J gave up 6 bases and V 7 bases, and 7 bases lay outside the gene matches.